Listed here are 28 T cell receptor beta chains from one sample, sequenced in a study of T cell clones after liver transplantation. Antigens for these TCRs are unknown. Using immunoSEQ multiplex PCR, the repertoire was profiled, and TCRdb retains in-frame clones only, with some absent. The profile shows 200 to 250 clones, roughly 53% of them singletons. Proliferating CFSE-low MLR cells were sequenced to define alloreactive TCRbeta sequences. The sample comprised CD8+ T cells from cultured PBMCs. These receptors were collected from a human patient who received a liver transplant. The graft donor may have contributed some T cells.

V and J are TRBV5-1 and TRBJ1-2; D not certain. The CDR3 sequence is 14 residues long. V lost 0 bases, J lost 4 bases, and 10 bases lay in between. Per germline, CDR1 SGHRS and CDR2 YFSETQ. CDR3 sequence reads: CASSLASQTYGYTF. As DNA, the CDR3 is TGCGCCAGCAGCTTGGCGAGTCAGACCTATGGCTACACCTTC.

V is TRBV4-3 and J is TRBJ1-3, with 8 bases fitting TRBD1. Germline CDR1 reads LGHNA; CDR2 reads YSLEER. This CDR3 spans 16 amino acids. With 1 base clipped from V and 3 bases from J, the junction kept 5 bases outside the gene matches. The CDR3 spells CASSQVSRGLGNTIYF. CDR3 nucleotides: TGCGCCAGCAGCCAAGTATCCAGGGGGCTTGGAAACACCATATATTTT.

The V and J genes are TRBV11-1 and TRBJ2-7; 8 nucleotides agree with TRBD1. Germline assignment: CDR1 SGHAT and CDR2 FQDESV (reference sequence). The CDR3 is 15 amino acids. The V gene end was trimmed by 3 bases and the J gene end by 3 bases; junction bases not matched to a gene: 7. The CDR3 bases are TGTGCCAGCAGCTTCCCAGACAGGGGCATCTACGAGCAGTACTTC. Translating it yields CASSFPDRGIYEQYF.

In the case of this clone: A far larger clone is off by one base, so a read error is likely. V usage is TRBV7-9 and J usage is TRBJ2-7; possible D gene TRBD2, 5 bases. CDR1 and CDR2 from the germline V gene are SEHNR and FQNEAQ (reference sequence). This CDR3 contains 12 residues. V lost 5 bases and J 5 bases, leaving 10 bases between the germline ends. The chain's CDR3 is CASSATEDEQYF. The CDR3 DNA follows: TGTGCCAGCAGCGCTACGGAGGACGAGCAGTACTTC. Based on the CDR3 plus reference TRBV7-9 and TRBJ2-7, the full variable domain is DTGVSQNPRHKITKRGQNVTFRCDPISEHNRLYWYRQTLGQGPEFLTYFQNEAQLEKSRLLSDRFSAERPKGSFSTLEIQRTEQGDSAMYLCASSATEDEQYFGPGTRLTVT.

The V call is TRBV14, the J call TRBJ2-1; D is undetermined. This CDR3 has 12 residues. Germline assignment: CDR1 SGHDN and CDR2 FVKESK. The germline V and J ends were trimmed by 0 bases and 13 bases, with 10 bases remaining between them. The CDR3 region is CASSQDRVNQFF. The CDR3 DNA reads TGTGCCAGCAGCCAAGATAGGGTAAATCAGTTCTTC.

J is TRBJ1-1 and V is TRBV2; the D is unclear. V gave up 10 bases and J gave up 10 bases, with 10 bases separating them. Per germline, CDR1 SNHLY and CDR2 FYNNEI. This CDR3 comprises 9 residues. The CDR3 sequence is CAINEGAFF. In DNA form, the CDR3 reads TGTGCCATAAACGAAGGAGCTTTCTTT.

This clone was counted a few times. The chain couples TRBV7-9 to TRBJ1-1; TRBD1 agrees at 10 bases. The CDR3 runs to 14 residues. J was trimmed by 2 bases and V by 5 bases; bases with no gene match: 2. Per the germline V gene, CDR1 is SEHNR and CDR2 is FQNEAQ (reference sequence). The CDR3 DNA is TGTGCCAGCAGCGCGACAGGGGGCAACACTGAAGCTTTCTTT. This gives the protein CASSATGGNTEAFF.

This chain joins TRBV7-7 and TRBJ2-1; TRBD2 matches 9 bases. J gave up 7 bases and V 5 bases, and 12 bases lay outside the gene matches. CDR1 is SSHAT, CDR2 FNYEAQ, per germline (reference sequence). The CDR3 consists of 16 residues. The CDR3 coding sequence is TGTGCCAGCAGCCCCCATCCCCCAGCGGGAGGTAATGAGCAGTTCTTC. It specifies CASSPHPPAGGNEQFF.

This chain connects TRBV7-4 to TRBJ1-2; D is unclear. CDR3 length equals 17 residues. Between the trimmed V and J ends, which lost 5 bases and 4 bases, there was a span of 23 bases. The germline gives CDR1 SGHVT, CDR2 SQSDAQ. The CDR3 region has the DNA TGTGCCAGCAGCCGTTTCTCTCCAGCTCGAAAGACCTATGGCTACACCTTC. Residues: CASSRFSPARKTYGYTF.

The genes are TRBV6-5 and TRBJ1-3; D uncertain. The germline V and J ends were trimmed by 4 bases and 0 bases, with 13 bases remaining between them. Per the germline V gene, CDR1 is MNHEY and CDR2 is SVGAGI. This CDR3 is 16 amino acids long. CDR3 residues: CASSFLSDTSGNTIYF. In DNA form, the CDR3 reads TGTGCCAGCAGTTTCCTCTCCGACACCTCTGGAAACACCATATATTTT.

The chain joins TRBV7-2 to TRBJ2-7, with 7 bases lining up with TRBD1. The CDR3 covers 14 residues. CDR1 is SGHTA, CDR2 FQGNSA, per germline. V was clipped by 5 bases and J by 3 bases; unmatched bases: 7. The CDR3 region has the DNA TGTGCCAGCAGCCTGCACCGGGACAGCTACGAGCAGTACTTC. Its translation: CASSLHRDSYEQYF.

CDR3 DNA sequence: TGTGCCAGCAGCAGTCAGAGTCACGAGGACAAAAGTCGGGCCAACGTCCTGACTTTC. Translating gives CASSSQSHEDKSRANVLTF. The chain employs TRBV7-1 and TRBJ2-6, with D possibly being TRBD1 (5 bases). TRBV7-1 is given ORF status, its function remaining uncertain. The CDR3 has 19 amino acids. V was cut by 5 bases and J by 5 bases, with 25 bases left in between.

The rearrangement joins TRBV7-9 to TRBJ1-4; 12 bases line up with TRBD1. V lost 1 base to trimming and J lost 5 bases; unmatched junction nucleotides: 11. The length of the CDR3 is 19 residues. Germline loops: CDR1 SEHNR, CDR2 FQNEAQ (reference sequence). CDR3 sequence reads: CASSLDPGTGGFLNEKLFF. The DNA of the CDR3 is TGTGCCAGCAGCTTAGACCCCGGGACAGGGGGCTTCTTGAATGAAAAACTGTTTTTT.

The CDR3 loop is CASSQGRRAQYF. The CDR3 DNA sequence: TGTGCCAGCAGCCAAGGGCGACGGGCGCAGTATTTT. The chain recombines TRBV14 with TRBJ2-3, with D hard to call. V shed 1 base and J shed 10 bases, with 9 bases lying between them. From germline, CDR1 is SGHDN and CDR2 FVKESK. This CDR3 spans 12 amino acids.

The rearrangement uses TRBV7-2 and TRBJ2-7; no reliable D call. Between the trimmed V and J ends, which lost 3 bases and 3 bases, there was a span of 12 bases. The CDR3 has 14 amino acids. Germline CDR1 is SGHTA and CDR2 is FQGNSA. CDR3 DNA: TGTGCCAGCAGCTTCCCTGGTAGGATCTACGAGCAGTACTTC. It is translated as CASSFPGRIYEQYF.

CDR3 DNA: TGTGCCAGCAGTCCTCGGACCCCTTGGAATTCACCCCTCCACTTT. The encoded protein is CASSPRTPWNSPLHF. The chain recombines TRBV27 with TRBJ1-6, with D uncertain. CDR1 is MNHEY, CDR2 SMNVEV, per germline (reference sequence). Trimming took 5 bases from V and 7 from J, leaving 15 bases between them. This CDR3 has 15 residues.

This chain links TRBV27 with TRBJ1-1, with unresolved D. Per the germline V gene, CDR1 is MNHEY and CDR2 is SMNVEV (reference sequence). Trimming removed 5 bases from V and 0 bases from J, with 7 bases in between. The CDR3 loop spans 13 amino acids. Here the CDR3 DNA reads TGTGCCAGCAGTCCGGACCTGAACACTGAAGCTTTCTTT. Translated, it gives CASSPDLNTEAFF.

This clone was seen more than once but under ten times. This likely reflects a read error, since a far larger clone is one base away. V and J are TRBV14 and TRBJ2-1; perhaps TRBD1 as D (5 bases). CDR1 is SGHDN, CDR2 FVKESK, per germline. CDR3 length: 12 residues. V was cut by 4 bases and J by 7 bases, with 8 bases left in between. This CDR3 reads CASSPYRNEQFF. The DNA for the CDR3 is TGTGCCAGCAGCCCGTACAGGAATGAGCAGTTCTTC.

The rearrangement links TRBV11-2 to TRBJ2-7; D not certain. This CDR3 spans 13 amino acids. Germline assignment: CDR1 SGHAT and CDR2 FQNNGV. Trimming shortened V by 2 bases and J by 2 bases, and 7 bases separated the two germline ends. The CDR3 region is CASSLNRAYEQYF. CDR3 DNA sequence: TGTGCCAGCAGCTTAAATAGAGCCTACGAGCAGTACTTC.

The chain couples TRBV11-2 to TRBJ2-7; 8 bases map to TRBD2. The CDR3 length is 14 residues. Germline V gene lookup returns CDR1 SGHAT and CDR2 FQNNGV. V shed 5 bases and J 4 bases; nucleotides not matched to a gene: 7. In DNA, the CDR3 is TGTGCCAGCAGCCTACTAGCGGTTCCGTACGAGCAGTACTTC. Amino acids: CASSLLAVPYEQYF.

This clone was counted between two and nine times. The V call is TRBV11-2, the J call TRBJ2-1, with TRBD2 identical over 9 bases. The CDR3 sequence is 15 residues long. Germline CDR1 and CDR2: SGHAT and FQNNGV. V gave up 5 bases and J gave up 9 bases; unmatched junction bases: 11. This chain's CDR3 is CASSPPAGGPREQFF. In DNA, the CDR3 is TGTGCCAGCAGCCCTCCTGCGGGAGGGCCTCGTGAGCAGTTCTTC.

This rearrangement joins TRBV27 to TRBJ2-4; 8 positions match TRBD1. The CDR3 has 14 residues. Germline V gene lookup returns CDR1 MNHEY and CDR2 SMNVEV (reference sequence). J was trimmed by 8 bases and V by 5 bases; bases with no gene match: 8. In nucleotides, the CDR3 is TGTGCCAGCAGTCCGTCGGGACAGGTGGACATTCAGTACTTC. Translation gives CASSPSGQVDIQYF.

The rearrangement uses TRBV25-1 and TRBJ2-1; 7 positions match TRBD1. Germline assignment: CDR1 MGHDK and CDR2 SYGVNS. The CDR3 runs to 12 residues. The V gene end was trimmed by 6 bases and the J gene end by 7 bases; junction bases not matched to a gene: 3. CDR3 in DNA: TGTGCCAGCAGCCCGGACAGGAATGAGCAGTTCTTC. Translation gives CASSPDRNEQFF. Based on the CDR3 plus reference TRBV25-1 and TRBJ2-1, the full variable domain is EADIYQTPRYLVIGTGKKITLECSQTMGHDKMYWYQQDPGMELHLIHYSYGVNSTEKGDLSSESTVSRIRTEHFPLTLESARPSHTSQYLCASSPDRNEQFFGPGTRLTVL.

J is TRBJ2-7 and V is TRBV7-3, with TRBD1 matching 7 bases. The V and J ends lost 5 bases and 5 bases, in that order; junction bases with no gene match: 6. The CDR3 is made up of 13 amino acids. CDR1 and CDR2 (germline): SGHTA, FQGTGA. CDR3 nucleotides: TGTGCCAGCAGCGTCGACAGGGCCCACGAGCAGTACTTC. Translation: CASSVDRAHEQYF.

The chain links TRBV29-1 to TRBJ1-2; tentative D call: TRBD1 (5 bases). Germline loops: CDR1 SQVTM, CDR2 ANQGSEA. V dropped 1 base and J dropped 5 bases, with 8 bases sitting between them. The CDR3 runs to 12 residues. CDR3 region: CSVEGGGYGYTF. CDR3 in DNA: TGCAGCGTTGAAGGGGGCGGGTATGGCTACACCTTC.

CDR3 loop: CASSVLAGGPGETQYF. The DNA for the CDR3 is TGTGCCAGCAGTGTACTAGCGGGAGGGCCGGGGGAGACCCAGTACTTC. The J gene is TRBJ2-5, the V gene TRBV28; TRBD2 matches 13 bases. The CDR3 runs 16 residues. CDR1 is MDHEN and CDR2 is SYDVKM in the germline V gene. J was trimmed by 5 bases and V by 5 bases; bases with no gene match: 8.

J is TRBJ2-3 and V is TRBV7-3, with a weak D call TRBD2 (5 bases). Trimming left V 3 bases short and J 1 base short, with 11 bases between. CDR3 size: 15 residues. Germline assignment: CDR1 SGHTA and CDR2 FQGTGA. CDR3 DNA sequence: TGTGCCAGCAGCTTCCCCCCCGGGGGCACAGATACGCAGTATTTT. It yields the protein CASSFPPGGTDTQYF.

The gene calls are TRBV11-2 and TRBJ2-1, with a possible D match to TRBD2 (5 bases). V lost 6 bases to trimming and J lost 8 bases, with 14 bases between them. The CDR3 runs to 13 residues. Germline V gene lookup returns CDR1 SGHAT and CDR2 FQNNGV. CDR3 amino acids: CASRPTSFDEQFF. CDR3 DNA sequence: TGTGCCAGCAGGCCCACTAGTTTCGATGAGCAGTTCTTC.